The 14 T cell receptor beta chains listed next were all sequenced from one sample in a study of blood T cell repertoires in COVID-19. The protocol was immunoSEQ multiplex PCR, while the TCRdb copy is restricted to in-frame clones and leaves out a portion. The table lists 200,000 to 300,000 clones, over 80% of them singletons, with approximately 0.9% in the top ten. The material sequenced was PBMCs or T cells enriched from blood (not recorded which). These receptors were taken from a man aged 50 or older who had been exposed to COVID-19.

This chain uses TRBV28 with TRBJ1-4; D gene ambiguous. The CDR3 is made up of 12 amino acids. Trimming shortened V by 5 bases and J by 4 bases, and 5 bases separated the two germline ends. From germline, CDR1 is MDHEN and CDR2 SYDVKM. CDR3 protein: CASSLLNEKLFF. CDR3 coding DNA: TGTGCCAGCAGTCTCCTTAATGAAAAACTGTTTTTT.

V gene TRBV12-3 or TRBV12-4 combines with J gene TRBJ2-7; 10 positions match TRBD1. Unmatched junction bases numbered 2, after V lost 6 bases and J lost 3 bases. The CDR3 is 13 residues long. The CDR3 DNA reads as TGTGCCAGCAGGGGACAGGGGATCTACGAGCAGTACTTC. The encoded protein is CASRGQGIYEQYF.

The chain recombines TRBV2 with TRBJ2-2; possibly TRBD1 for D (6 bases). This CDR3 has 16 residues. Looked up from germline, CDR1 is SNHLY and CDR2 is FYNNEI. With 4 bases removed from V and 0 bases from J, the gap between germline ends came to 12 bases. The CDR3 is CASSGLGTSNTGELFF. Written as DNA, the CDR3 is TGTGCCAGCAGTGGGTTGGGGACATCGAACACCGGGGAGCTGTTTTTT.

V gene TRBV27 combines with J gene TRBJ2-7, with 7 bases matching TRBD1. V shed 4 bases, J shed 5 bases, and the junction held 8 bases outside the gene matches. CDR3 length: 14 amino acids. Germline CDR1 and CDR2: MNHEY and SMNVEV (reference sequence). The CDR3 DNA is TGTGCCAGCAGTTCCTACAGGGGCTTCCACGAGCAGTACTTC. It codes for CASSSYRGFHEQYF.

J is TRBJ2-1 and V is TRBV24-1, with 11 bases lining up with TRBD2. This CDR3 is built from 15 residues. V was clipped by 11 bases and J by 6 bases; unmatched bases: 11. The germline gives CDR1 KGHDR, CDR2 SFDVKD. The CDR3: CAIAPSGGLPNEQFF. The CDR3 nucleotides are TGTGCCATCGCACCTAGCGGGGGGCTTCCCAATGAGCAGTTCTTC.

The V and J genes are TRBV11-1 and TRBJ1-6; 7 bases align to TRBD1. V was pared by 5 bases and J by 6 bases, with 7 bases of the junction left unmatched. The CDR3 sequence is 15 residues long. Looked up from germline, CDR1 is SGHAT and CDR2 is FQDESV (reference sequence). CDR3 sequence reads: CASSATGDLNSPLHF. CDR3 DNA: TGTGCCAGCAGCGCCACAGGGGACCTTAATTCACCCCTCCACTTT.

The chain links TRBV6-5 to TRBJ1-2; the D gene is possibly TRBD1 (5 bases). Germline V gene data show CDR1 as MNHEY and CDR2 as SVGAGI. This CDR3 is built from 13 residues. V lost 6 bases, J lost 7 bases, and 15 bases lay in between. As DNA, the CDR3 is TGTGCCAGCAGCCCCCCGGGGGTAACTGGCTACACCTTC. It translates to CASSPPGVTGYTF.

The chain is built from TRBV29-1 and TRBJ1-2, with D tentatively TRBD1 (6 bases). CDR1 SQVTM and CDR2 ANQGSEA come from the germline V gene. The CDR3 has 11 residues. V was shortened by 8 bases and J by 2 bases, with 9 bases between the two germline ends. The CDR3 sequence is CSTGTNYGYTF. In nucleotides, the CDR3 is TGCAGCACAGGGACGAACTATGGCTACACCTTC.

The chain has TRBV28 and TRBJ1-3; D is unresolved. V dropped 0 bases and J dropped 4 bases, with 7 bases sitting between them. This CDR3 spans 14 amino acids. Germline assignment: CDR1 MDHEN and CDR2 SYDVKM. The chain's CDR3 is CASSLWASGNTIYF. In nucleotides, the CDR3 is TGTGCCAGCAGTTTATGGGCATCAGGAAACACCATATATTTT.

The CDR3 protein is CSVLKIPTEAFF. CDR3 DNA sequence: TGCAGCGTTCTAAAGATACCCACTGAAGCTTTCTTT. The rearrangement joins TRBV29-1 to TRBJ1-1; no firm D call. Germline V gene sequence: CDR1 SQVTM, CDR2 ANQGSEA. Deletions cut 5 bases from V and 4 bases from J, with 11 bases between. This CDR3 contains 12 residues.

A single count supports this clone. This chain joins TRBV19 and TRBJ1-1, with 7 bases aligning to TRBD1. Per the germline V gene, CDR1 is LNHDA and CDR2 is SQIVND (reference sequence). Unmatched junction bases numbered 11, after V lost 5 bases and J lost 5 bases. This CDR3 has 15 residues. The DNA of the CDR3 is TGTGCCAGTAGTTACCACAGGGGAGAGGGGACTGAAGCTTTCTTT. Translated: CASSYHRGEGTEAFF.

The V call is TRBV9, the J call TRBJ1-1; maybe TRBD1 (5 bases). Germline V gene sequence: CDR1 SGDLS, CDR2 YYNGEE. Trimming cost V 0 bases and J 3 bases, with 12 bases left between them. This CDR3 spans 15 amino acids. CDR3 nucleotide sequence: TGTGCCAGCAGCGTAGAGGGGCAGACCGACACTGAAGCTTTCTTT. This codes for CASSVEGQTDTEAFF.

The chain has TRBV18 and TRBJ1-5, with TRBD1 identical over 11 bases. The CDR3 covers 17 residues. CDR1 is KGHSH, CDR2 LQKENI, per germline. With 6 bases clipped from V and 1 base from J, the junction kept 8 bases outside the gene matches. The CDR3 DNA follows: TGTGCCAGCTCCCCGGACAGGGGGCGGTTGAGCAATCAGCCCCAGCATTTT. It is translated as CASSPDRGRLSNQPQHF.

The chain employs TRBV30 and TRBJ1-6; perhaps TRBD1 as D (6 bases). Germline V gene lookup returns CDR1 GTSNPN and CDR2 SVGIG (reference sequence). The V end lost 2 bases, the J end lost 4 bases, and 15 bases lay between the germline ends. The CDR3 extends over 16 amino acids. DNA of the CDR3: TGTGCCTGGAGTCAAGGACAGATACCATATAATTCACCCCTCCACTTT. Translating gives CAWSQGQIPYNSPLHF.